One T cell receptor beta chain is described in this entry. The antigen is not known. This sample is part of a study of OX40 agonist ivuxolimab in advanced cancers. About the research overall: Given to patients was ivuxolimab, an agonistic anti-OX40 (CD134) antibody. Prior anti-PD-1, anti-PD-L1 or anti-CTLA-4 therapy did not bar entry, and approximately 40% had some. Three dose-escalation patients had partial responses: one with hepatocellular carcinoma and two with cutaneous melanoma.

General study results and limits: Average numbers of expanded clones were greater in CD8+ T cells than in CD4+.

The protocol was immunoSEQ multiplex PCR, while the TCRdb copy is restricted to in-frame clones and leaves out a portion. The data show approximately 61,000 clones, with about nine tenths seen just once and 15% to 20% held by the top ten. The sequenced sample was CD4+ or CD8+ T cells sorted from blood, obtained in a trial of the OX40 agonist ivuxolimab. The sequence was obtained from an adult with an advanced solid tumor such as melanoma, head and neck, liver or kidney cancer.

The chain's CDR3 is CASSPRDSLIDNEQFF. The DNA of the CDR3 is TGTGCCAGCAGTCCGCGGGACAGTTTAATCGACAATGAGCAGTTCTTC. The chain is built from TRBV27 and TRBJ2-1; D is possibly TRBD1 (7 bases). CDR1 MNHEY and CDR2 SMNVEV come from the germline V gene (reference sequence). Deletions cut 5 bases from V and 5 bases from J, with 19 bases between. CDR3 length: 16 amino acids.